The rows below give T cell receptor beta chains drawn from one sample of a study of blood T cell repertoires in COVID-19. Assay: immunoSEQ multiplex PCR; the TCRdb copy retains only in-frame clones and omits some. The repertoire includes 200,000 to 250,000 clones, 86% of them detected once, and 5.5% to 6.5% sits in the top ten. Sequenced sample: peripheral blood. The receptors originated from a man aged 60 to 69 with acute or convalescent COVID-19. Both conserved end residues are part of each CDR3. A D gene is named only where the DNA matches it firmly. Only part of the rows carry a size: once, few, many, or a class if the clone is expanded.

j_call,d_call,clone_size,v_call,cdr3_aa,cdr3_nt
TRBJ1-1,.,.,TRBV5-6,CASKGVLYTEAFF,TGTGCCAGCAAAGGGGTTTTGTACACTGAAGCTTTCTTT
TRBJ2-6,.,.,TRBV27,CASSLSRVQANVLTF,TGTGCCAGCAGTTTATCCAGGGTCCAGGCCAACGTCCTGACTTTC
TRBJ1-5,TRBD1,.,TRBV6-2/TRBV6-3,CASSYGLRTGALEPQHF,TGTGCCAGCAGTTACGGCTTGCGGACAGGGGCTTTGGAGCCCCAGCATTTT
TRBJ2-7,.,.,TRBV4-3,CASSQEMSGGYYEQYF,TGCGCCAGCAGCCAAGAAATGTCAGGAGGGTACTACGAGCAGTACTTC
TRBJ2-1,TRBD2,.,TRBV7-9,CASSLGREVHFYNEQFF,TGTGCCAGCAGCTTAGGGCGGGAGGTCCATTTCTACAATGAGCAGTTCTTC
TRBJ2-1,TRBD2,.,TRBV29-1,CSAQGTSGGPSYNEQFF,TGCAGCGCCCAAGGGACTAGCGGGGGGCCCTCCTACAATGAGCAGTTCTTC
TRBJ1-1,.,.,TRBV5-6,CASSLTERRTEAFF,TGTGCCAGCAGCCTGACCGAAAGGCGGACTGAAGCTTTCTTT
TRBJ1-1,TRBD1,.,TRBV29-1,CSVRQGALEAFF,TGCAGCGTGCGACAGGGGGCTCTTGAAGCTTTCTTT
TRBJ1-1,.,.,TRBV27,CASTARASVNTEAFF,TGTGCCAGCACCGCCAGGGCCAGCGTGAACACTGAAGCTTTCTTT
TRBJ1-2,.,.,TRBV28,CASSRSYRDEAGYTF,TGTGCCAGCAGTCGATCTTACAGGGACGAGGCTGGCTACACCTTC
TRBJ2-3,.,.,TRBV29-1,CSVGASVADTQYF,TGCAGCGTGGGGGCCTCGGTGGCGGATACGCAGTATTTT
TRBJ2-7,TRBD1,.,TRBV11-3,CASSWDRGLSEQYF,TGTGCCAGCAGCTGGGACAGGGGGCTCAGCGAGCAGTACTTC
TRBJ1-4,TRBD1,.,TRBV5-1,CASSLEGGQGQKLFF,TGCGCCAGCAGCTTGGAGGGGGGACAGGGGCAAAAACTGTTTTTT
TRBJ1-4,.,.,TRBV7-2,CASSAAVSGEKLFF,TGTGCCAGCAGCGCGGCCGTCTCTGGGGAAAAACTGTTTTTT
TRBJ2-5,TRBD1,.,TRBV28,CASRTGDRGWETQYF,TGTGCCAGCAGGACCGGGGACAGGGGATGGGAGACCCAGTACTTC
TRBJ1-6,TRBD1,.,TRBV27,CASSPQTGKASPLHF,TGTGCCAGCAGTCCACAGACAGGGAAAGCTTCACCCCTCCACTTT
TRBJ2-1,TRBD1,once,TRBV6-5,CASSPDRDTYNEQFF,TGTGCCAGCAGCCCCGACAGGGACACCTACAATGAGCAGTTCTTC
TRBJ2-7,TRBD1,.,TRBV4-3,CASSRNRGQGQHEQYF,TGCGCCAGCAGCCGTAACAGGGGACAGGGTCAGCACGAGCAGTACTTC
TRBJ1-1,.,.,TRBV6-6,CASSYSIWGRAEAFF,TGTGCCAGCAGTTACTCGATCTGGGGGAGGGCTGAAGCTTTCTTT
TRBJ2-1,TRBD2,once,TRBV11-1,CASSPRTSGDNEQFF,TGTGCCAGCAGCCCCCGGACTAGCGGAGACAATGAGCAGTTCTTC
TRBJ2-2,.,.,TRBV15,CATSRARQITGELFF,TGTGCCACCAGCAGAGCCAGACAGATCACCGGGGAGCTGTTTTTT
TRBJ2-7,.,few,TRBV11-3,CASSLPGIQSYEQYF,TGTGCCAGCAGCCTACCCGGGATCCAATCTTACGAGCAGTACTTC
TRBJ1-2,.,.,TRBV7-2,CASSLVATGSYGYTF,TGTGCCAGCAGCTTAGTGGCCACAGGGTCCTATGGCTACACCTTC
TRBJ2-1,TRBD1,.,TRBV28,CASSSSRDRGLNEQFF,TGTGCCAGCAGTTCTTCCCGGGACAGGGGGTTGAATGAGCAGTTCTTC
TRBJ2-7,TRBD1,.,TRBV5-4,CASSFGTGDGYEQYF,TGTGCCAGCAGCTTCGGGACAGGGGACGGCTACGAGCAGTACTTC
TRBJ2-3,.,.,TRBV9,CASSGPGLDTQYF,TGTGCCAGCAGCGGTCCCGGGTTGGATACGCAGTATTTT
TRBJ2-6,TRBD1,.,TRBV9,CASSTDRDSGANVLTF,TGTGCCAGCAGCACGGACAGGGACTCTGGGGCCAACGTCCTGACTTTC
TRBJ1-2,.,few,TRBV5-4,CASSLAGLDSYTF,TGTGCCAGCAGCTTGGCGGGACTGGATAGCTACACCTTC
TRBJ2-2,.,.,TRBV20-1,CSASWGQGRTGELFF,TGCAGTGCTAGTTGGGGCCAGGGTCGCACCGGGGAGCTGTTTTTT